The entry that follows covers one T cell receptor beta chain sequence. Its antigen is not identified. A J-beta primer mix and a sample-barcoded 5' primer were used in a second PCR of roughly 6 to 11 cycles. TCRdb called the 5' RACE reads again in MiXCR, with one record for every CDR3 protein. Here the sample spans around 990,000 distinct CDR3 sequences, 35% to 40% being singletons. This entry comes from a study of blood T cells in healthy people across ages. Findings and limits, study-wide: Naive CD4+ cell counts and diversity both ran higher in long-lived than in aged donors.

Trimming removed 4 bases at V and 7 bases at J, with 20 bases between. Germline V gene data show CDR1 as MGHRA and CDR2 as YSYEKL. CDR3 size: 16 residues. Sequenced sample: blood. This TCR came from a young man in good health. The V call is TRBV4-1, the J call TRBJ1-5, with no clear D. Here the CDR3 reads CASSPLGAAEDQPQHF. CDR3 bases: TGCGCCAGCAGCCCCCTCGGTGCGGCCGAGGACCAGCCCCAGCATTTT.